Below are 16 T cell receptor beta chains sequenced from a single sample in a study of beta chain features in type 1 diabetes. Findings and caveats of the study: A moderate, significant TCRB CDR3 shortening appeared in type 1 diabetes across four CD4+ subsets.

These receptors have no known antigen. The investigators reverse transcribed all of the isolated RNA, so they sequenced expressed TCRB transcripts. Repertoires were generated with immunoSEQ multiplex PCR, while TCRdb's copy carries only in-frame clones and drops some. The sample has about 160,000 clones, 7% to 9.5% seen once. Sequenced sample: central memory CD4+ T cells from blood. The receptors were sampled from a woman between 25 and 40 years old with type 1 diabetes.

The CDR3 nucleotides read TGTGCCAGCAGCCTCATAAGGCTAGCGAATAACACCGGGGAGCTGTTTTTT. Translated, it gives CASSLIRLANNTGELFF. The V and J genes are TRBV21-1 and TRBJ2-2; the listed D gene, TRBD2, was not tested against the DNA. TRBV21-1 is tagged as a pseudogene. This CDR3 is 17 amino acids long.

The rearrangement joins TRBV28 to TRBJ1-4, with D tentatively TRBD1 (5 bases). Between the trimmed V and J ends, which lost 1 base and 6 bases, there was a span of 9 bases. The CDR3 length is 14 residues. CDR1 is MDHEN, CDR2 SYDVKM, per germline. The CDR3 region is CASSLLQAYEKLFF. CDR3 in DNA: TGTGCCAGCAGTTTATTACAGGCTTATGAAAAACTGTTTTTT.

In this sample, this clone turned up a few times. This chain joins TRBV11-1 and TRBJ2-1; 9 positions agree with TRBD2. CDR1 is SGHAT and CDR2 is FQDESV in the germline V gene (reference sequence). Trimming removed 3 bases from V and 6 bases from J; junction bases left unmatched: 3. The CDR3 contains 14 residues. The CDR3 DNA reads TGTGCCAGCAGCTTGCGCGGGAGGGCCAATGAGCAGTTCTTC. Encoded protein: CASSLRGRANEQFF.

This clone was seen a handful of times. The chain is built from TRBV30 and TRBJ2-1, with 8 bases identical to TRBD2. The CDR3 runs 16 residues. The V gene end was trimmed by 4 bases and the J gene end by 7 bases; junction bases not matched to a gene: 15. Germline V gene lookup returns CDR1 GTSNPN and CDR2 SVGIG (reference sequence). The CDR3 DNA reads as TGTGCCTGGAACAGGGAGTTCAGCGGGGGATCAAATGAGCAGTTCTTC. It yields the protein CAWNREFSGGSNEQFF.

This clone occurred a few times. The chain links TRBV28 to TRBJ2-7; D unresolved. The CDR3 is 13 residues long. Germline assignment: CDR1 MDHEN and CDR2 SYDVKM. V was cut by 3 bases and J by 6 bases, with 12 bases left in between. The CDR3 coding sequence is TGTGCCAGCAGTTTTTGGGCTACCAGCGAGCAGTACTTC. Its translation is CASSFWATSEQYF. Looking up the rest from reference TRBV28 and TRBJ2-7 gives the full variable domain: DVKVTQSSRYLVKRTGEKVFLECVQDMDHENMFWYRQDPGLGLRLIYFSYDVKMKEKGDIPEGYSVSREKKERFSLILESASTNQTSMYLCASSFWATSEQYFGPGTRLTVT.

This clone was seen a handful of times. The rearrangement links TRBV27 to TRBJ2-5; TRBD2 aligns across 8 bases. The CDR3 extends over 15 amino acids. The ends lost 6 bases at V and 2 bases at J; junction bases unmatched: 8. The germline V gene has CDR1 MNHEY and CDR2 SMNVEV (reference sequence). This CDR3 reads CASRGSGSWQETQYF. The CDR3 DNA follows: TGTGCCAGCAGGGGCAGCGGGAGTTGGCAAGAGACCCAGTACTTC.

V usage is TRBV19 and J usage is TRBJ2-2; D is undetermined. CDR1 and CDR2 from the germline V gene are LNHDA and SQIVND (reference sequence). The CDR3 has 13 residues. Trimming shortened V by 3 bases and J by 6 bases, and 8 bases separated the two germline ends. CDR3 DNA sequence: TGTGCCAGTAGTATCGGCCTAGCCGGGGAGCTGTTTTTT. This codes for CASSIGLAGELFF.

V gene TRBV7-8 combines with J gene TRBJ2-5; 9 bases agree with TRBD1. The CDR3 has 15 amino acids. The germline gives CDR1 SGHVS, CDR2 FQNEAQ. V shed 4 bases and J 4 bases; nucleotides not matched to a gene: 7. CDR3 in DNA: TGTGCCAGCAGCTCAGAAGTGGGACAGGGAGAGACCCAGTACTTC. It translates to CASSSEVGQGETQYF.

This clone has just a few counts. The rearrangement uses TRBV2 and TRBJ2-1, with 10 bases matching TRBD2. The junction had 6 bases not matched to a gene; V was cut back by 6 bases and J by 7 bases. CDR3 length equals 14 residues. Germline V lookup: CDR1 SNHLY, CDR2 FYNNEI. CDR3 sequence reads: CASSASGSGNEQFF. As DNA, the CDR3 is TGTGCCAGCAGCGCTAGCGGGAGTGGTAATGAGCAGTTCTTC. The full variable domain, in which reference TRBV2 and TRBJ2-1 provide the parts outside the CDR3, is EPEVTQTPSHQVTQMGQEVILRCVPISNHLYFYWYRQILGQKVEFLVSFYNNEISEKSEIFDDQFSVERPDGSNFTLKIRSTKLEDSAMYFCASSASGSGNEQFFGPGTRLTVL.

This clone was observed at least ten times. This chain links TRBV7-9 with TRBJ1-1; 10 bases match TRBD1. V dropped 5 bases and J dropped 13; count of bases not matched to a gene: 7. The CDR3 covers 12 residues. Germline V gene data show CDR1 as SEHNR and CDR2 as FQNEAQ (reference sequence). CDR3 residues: CASSPGQGRFFF. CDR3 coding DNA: TGTGCCAGCAGCCCGGGACAGGGGAGATTTTTCTTT.

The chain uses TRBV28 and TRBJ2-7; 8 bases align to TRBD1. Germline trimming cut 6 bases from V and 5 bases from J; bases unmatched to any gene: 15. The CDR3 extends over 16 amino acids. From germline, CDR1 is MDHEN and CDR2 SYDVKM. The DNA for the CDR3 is TGTGCCAGCAGCCCGACGCCGTCAGGGGGCTACAACGAGCAGTACTTC. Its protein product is CASSPTPSGGYNEQYF. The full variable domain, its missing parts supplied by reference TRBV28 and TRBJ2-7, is DVKVTQSSRYLVKRTGEKVFLECVQDMDHENMFWYRQDPGLGLRLIYFSYDVKMKEKGDIPEGYSVSREKKERFSLILESASTNQTSMYLCASSPTPSGGYNEQYFGPGTRLTVT.

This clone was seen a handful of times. The CDR3 DNA reads as TGTGCCAGCAGCAAAGACACGTCCTCCTACGAGCAGTACTTC. Its translation: CASSKDTSSYEQYF. This chain connects TRBV5-4 to TRBJ2-7; no clear D. Trimming shortened V by 4 bases and J by 0 bases, and 11 bases separated the two germline ends. CDR1 and CDR2 (germline): SGHNT, YYREEE (reference sequence). The CDR3 loop spans 14 amino acids. Full variable domain (remainder filled in from reference TRBV5-4 and TRBJ2-7): ETGVTQSPTHLIKTRGQQVTLRCSSQSGHNTVSWYQQALGQGPQFIFQYYREEENGRGNFPPRFSGLQFPNYSSELNVNALELDDSALYLCASSKDTSSYEQYFGPGTRLTVT.

CDR3 region: CASSLLTGSSSRPQHF. CDR3 nucleotide sequence: TGTGCCAGCAGTCTTTTGACCGGGAGCTCGTCTCGGCCCCAGCATTTT. The V gene is TRBV28, the J gene TRBJ1-5; D remains ambiguous. CDR1 and CDR2 (germline): MDHEN, SYDVKM. The CDR3 has 16 residues. V was trimmed by 5 bases and J by 9 bases, leaving 23 bases between them.

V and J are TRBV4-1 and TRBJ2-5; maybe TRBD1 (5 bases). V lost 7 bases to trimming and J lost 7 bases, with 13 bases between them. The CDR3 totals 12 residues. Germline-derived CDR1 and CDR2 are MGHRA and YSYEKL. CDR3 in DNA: TGCGCCAGCAAGGGGCAGCGACGGACCCAGTACTTC. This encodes CASKGQRRTQYF.

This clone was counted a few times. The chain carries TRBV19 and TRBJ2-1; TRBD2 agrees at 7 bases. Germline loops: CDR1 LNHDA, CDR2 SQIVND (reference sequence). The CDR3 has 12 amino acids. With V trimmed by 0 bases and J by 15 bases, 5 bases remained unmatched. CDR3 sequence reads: CASSIEGRASFF. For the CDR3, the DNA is TGTGCCAGTAGTATAGAGGGGAGGGCCTCGTTCTTC.

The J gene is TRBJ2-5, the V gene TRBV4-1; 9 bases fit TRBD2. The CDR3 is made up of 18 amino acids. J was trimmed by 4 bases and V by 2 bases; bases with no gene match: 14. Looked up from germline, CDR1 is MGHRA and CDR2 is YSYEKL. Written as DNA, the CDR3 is TGCGCCAGCAGCCAACGGCGTGTAGCGGGAGTGGGCGCAGAGACCCAGTACTTC. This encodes CASSQRRVAGVGAETQYF.